This TCR beta chain was retrieved from a study of monozygotic twins with inflammatory bowel disease. This CDR3 contains 14 residues. The V gene's germline CDR1 is DFQATT and CDR2 SNEGSKA (reference sequence). There were roughly 3.5 ug of total RNA used for each TCR library. No DNA is given; TCRdb re-called the 5' RACE reads and lists each CDR3 protein once. The data include about 380,000 distinct CDR3 sequences; the top ten clones carry about 2.5%. The chain recombines TRBV20-1 with TRBJ1-5; as DNA is missing, the TRBD1 call by TCRdb cannot be tested. Sequenced input: blood. The receptor was derived from a human donor with ulcerative colitis or Crohn's disease, or a healthy co-twin of an affected twin (not recorded which). The chain's CDR3 is CSARVPGRNQPQHF.